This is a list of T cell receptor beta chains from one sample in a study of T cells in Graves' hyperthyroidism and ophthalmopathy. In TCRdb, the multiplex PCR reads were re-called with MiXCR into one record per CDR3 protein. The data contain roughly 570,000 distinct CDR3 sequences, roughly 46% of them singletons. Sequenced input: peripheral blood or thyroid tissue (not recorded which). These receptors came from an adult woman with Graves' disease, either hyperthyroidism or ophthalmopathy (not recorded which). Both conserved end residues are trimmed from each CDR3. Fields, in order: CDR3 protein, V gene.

CDR3 protein: ASSSVVGGWETQY
V gene: TRBV5-6

CDR3 protein: ASSYGQAGYGYT
V gene: TRBV5-1

CDR3 protein: ACSAGGQGRYGYT
V gene: TRBV2

CDR3 protein: ASSTRLAGESGELF
V gene: TRBV19

CDR3 protein: AWLALGETQY
V gene: TRBV30

CDR3 protein: ASSVHENTEAF
V gene: TRBV7-3

CDR3 protein: ASSSGQGLGTEAF
V gene: TRBV9

CDR3 protein: ASSDSGTNQPQH
V gene: TRBV6-4

CDR3 protein: ATSARVGAGDETQY
V gene: TRBV24-1

CDR3 protein: ASNEGTEAF
V gene: TRBV6-1

CDR3 protein: ATSSRGRNTEAF
V gene: TRBV15

CDR3 protein: ASSPTWTSGSYEQY
V gene: TRBV6-5

CDR3 protein: ASSPGTGGFRLH
V gene: TRBV11-2

CDR3 protein: ASRKGVDRQPQH
V gene: TRBV7-8

CDR3 protein: ASSLGSSEKLF
V gene: TRBV5-4

CDR3 protein: ASIYSGQGAGFYGYT
V gene: TRBV2

CDR3 protein: ASSHHEGQNTEAF
V gene: TRBV14

CDR3 protein: ASSLLGIGGYT
V gene: TRBV7-8

CDR3 protein: SVVPRAEGLY
V gene: TRBV29-1

CDR3 protein: ASSPGAGANYGYT
V gene: TRBV5-1

CDR3 protein: ASTGPTGGTDTQY
V gene: TRBV19

CDR3 protein: AGSRPGGTEAF
V gene: TRBV7-8

CDR3 protein: AISPGTSGRGQETQY
V gene: TRBV10-3

CDR3 protein: AGSPTGTVNEKLF
V gene: TRBV5-1

CDR3 protein: ASSQDNGAGLNTEAF
V gene: TRBV4-2

CDR3 protein: AISDEAGAVTGELF
V gene: TRBV10-3

CDR3 protein: SATRDLNTEAF
V gene: TRBV20-1

CDR3 protein: AISEAGTLHEQY
V gene: TRBV13

CDR3 protein: ASSGGPGG
V gene: TRBV2

CDR3 protein: ASSLPTGRTYEQY
V gene: TRBV7-9

CDR3 protein: SVEDHSGGARYEQY
V gene: TRBV29-1

CDR3 protein: ASKRRSTNSYEQY
V gene: TRBV5-2

CDR3 protein: ATSSRIGELF
V gene: TRBV15

CDR3 protein: AISEEWLWETQY
V gene: TRBV10-3

CDR3 protein: ASSRGLAGLTGELF
V gene: TRBV7-9

CDR3 protein: ASSLSHWTGGVNGYT
V gene: TRBV6-5

CDR3 protein: SAGLRQGGETQH
V gene: TRBV20-1

CDR3 protein: ASRTGTGGGETQH
V gene: TRBV12-3/TRBV12-4

CDR3 protein: ASSLVPLGVRTEAF
V gene: TRBV7-4

CDR3 protein: ASSLVPDSTDTQY
V gene: TRBV5-1

CDR3 protein: SATTGRTEAF
V gene: TRBV19